These 13 T cell receptor beta chains were sequenced from one sample in a study of glioma-infiltrating T cells after dendritic cell vaccination (TCRdb year 2016). The library was obtained by the immunoSEQ multiplex PCR assay. This is the immuneACCESS table as TCRdb keeps it, with only in-frame sequences that have V and J called. A part of the clones is gone; compared with another copy, unresolved V genes explain less than half, and the rest is unexplained. Here the sample has roughly 100,000 clones; roughly 84% occur a single time. Under 3% of the sample belongs to the ten largest clones. Sequences were derived from blood, sampled before dendritic cell vaccination. The source is a human donor with glioblastoma.

J is TRBJ1-3 and V is TRBV28; 7 bases map to TRBD1. The ends lost 7 bases at V and 4 bases at J; junction bases unmatched: 10. CDR1 and CDR2 (germline): MDHEN, SYDVKM. The CDR3 sequence is 15 residues long. The CDR3 nucleotides read TGTGCCAGCACCCCGCCCCACAGGGGAGGAAACACCATATATTTT. Encoded protein: CASTPPHRGGNTIYF. Based on the CDR3 plus reference TRBV28 and TRBJ1-3, the full variable domain is DVKVTQSSRYLVKRTGEKVFLECVQDMDHENMFWYRQDPGLGLRLIYFSYDVKMKEKGDIPEGYSVSREKKERFSLILESASTNQTSMYLCASTPPHRGGNTIYFGEGSWLTVV.

The chain uses TRBV6-6 and TRBJ2-2, with 8 bases lining up with TRBD1. The germline V gene encodes CDR1 MNHNY and CDR2 SVGAGI (reference sequence). The ends lost 2 bases at V and 1 base at J; junction bases unmatched: 0. The length of the CDR3 is 15 residues. Here the CDR3 reads CASSYDRGNTGELFF. The CDR3 DNA sequence: TGTGCCAGCAGTTACGACAGGGGGAACACCGGGGAGCTGTTTTTT.

J is TRBJ1-5 and V is TRBV2; the match to TRBD1 covers 8 bases. The CDR3 is made up of 15 amino acids. V shed 5 bases and J 2 bases; nucleotides not matched to a gene: 5. CDR1 is SNHLY and CDR2 is FYNNEI in the germline V gene. CDR3 coding DNA: TGTGCCAGCAGTACAGGGGGTGCGGGCAATCAGCCCCAGCATTTT. Translation gives CASSTGGAGNQPQHF.

V and J are TRBV5-1 and TRBJ2-5; 10 positions agree with TRBD2. Germline loops: CDR1 SGHRS, CDR2 YFSETQ. The CDR3 runs 15 residues. The junction had 2 bases not matched to a gene; V was cut back by 0 bases and J by 3 bases. The CDR3 DNA is TGCGCCAGCAGCTTGGCCGGGACTAGCGAAGAGACCCAGTACTTC. It yields the protein CASSLAGTSEETQYF.

The gene calls are TRBV18 and TRBJ2-2; D might be TRBD2 (6 bases). The CDR3 length is 18 residues. V dropped 3 bases and J dropped 5 bases, with 22 bases sitting between them. Germline lookup yields CDR1 KGHSH and CDR2 LQKENI. The CDR3 spells CASSPRSLAGRGTGELFF. CDR3 DNA sequence: TGTGCCAGCTCACCCAGGAGTTTGGCGGGAAGAGGTACCGGGGAGCTGTTTTTT.

The chain is built from TRBV19 and TRBJ2-6; maybe TRBD1 (7 bases). CDR3 length: 15 amino acids. The germline V gene encodes CDR1 LNHDA and CDR2 SQIVND (reference sequence). V dropped 8 bases and J dropped 0 bases, with 11 bases sitting between them. In DNA, the CDR3 is TGTGCCAGTGCGGGACAGAGCTCTGGGGCCAACGTCCTGACTTTC. Protein: CASAGQSSGANVLTF.

J is TRBJ1-1 and V is TRBV6-5; 7 bases agree with TRBD1. With 6 bases clipped from V and 7 bases from J, the junction kept 8 bases outside the gene matches. Germline V gene data show CDR1 as MNHEY and CDR2 as SVGAGI. The CDR3 sequence is 13 residues long. CDR3 nucleotide sequence: TGTGCCAGCAGAGAGGGGGCGAGAGGTGAAGCTTTCTTT. Its translation: CASREGARGEAFF.

This chain uses TRBV5-4 with TRBJ2-7; 7 bases line up with TRBD2. CDR3 size: 17 residues. V was pared by 6 bases and J by 3 bases, with 18 bases of the junction left unmatched. Germline loops: CDR1 SGHNT, CDR2 YYREEE (reference sequence). The CDR3 nucleotides read TGTGCCAGCACCTCGGGAGCGGGGCGAGCCGGAGACTACGAGCAGTACTTC. This sequence encodes CASTSGAGRAGDYEQYF.

V gene TRBV7-3 combines with J gene TRBJ2-7; D perhaps matches TRBD2 (5 bases). The CDR3 extends over 16 amino acids. Germline V CDR1 and CDR2: SGHTA, FQGTGA. The germline V and J ends were trimmed by 5 bases and 6 bases, with 23 bases remaining between them. The CDR3 sequence is CASSPPARGSPLEQYF. In DNA, the CDR3 is TGTGCCAGCAGCCCCCCGGCTAGAGGGTCCCCCCTCGAGCAGTACTTC.

The rearrangement uses TRBV4-3 and TRBJ2-7; 10 nucleotides line up with TRBD1. V lost 4 bases, J lost 5 bases, and 2 bases stayed unmatched. In germline, CDR1 is LGHNA, CDR2 YSLEER. The CDR3 spans 13 residues. CDR3 coding DNA: TGCGCCAGCAGCCTTGGACAGGGGGACGAGCAGTACTTC. It specifies CASSLGQGDEQYF.

The V gene is TRBV19, the J gene TRBJ1-2, with D maybe TRBD1 (6 bases). With 5 bases removed from V and 4 bases from J, the gap between germline ends came to 14 bases. The CDR3 length is 14 residues. Germline values: CDR1 LNHDA, CDR2 SQIVND (reference sequence). CDR3 loop: CASSGETGIYGYTF. In DNA, the CDR3 is TGTGCCAGTAGTGGGGAGACAGGAATCTATGGCTACACCTTC.

V usage is TRBV6-1 and J usage is TRBJ2-5; D may be TRBD2 (6 bases). Germline lookup yields CDR1 MNHNS and CDR2 SASEGT. This CDR3 contains 13 residues. The germline V and J ends were trimmed by 3 bases and 4 bases, with 9 bases remaining between them. The CDR3 region is CASSEEGPETQYF. DNA of the CDR3: TGTGCCAGCAGTGAGGAGGGCCCAGAGACCCAGTACTTC.

Written as DNA, the CDR3 is TGTGCCAGCAGCTTAGGTCAGGGGGCGAACACTGAAGCTTTCTTT. As protein: CASSLGQGANTEAFF. The rearrangement links TRBV7-9 to TRBJ1-1; 8 bases agree with TRBD1. CDR1 is SEHNR, CDR2 FQNEAQ, per germline (reference sequence). This CDR3 spans 15 amino acids. The V segment lost 1 base and the J segment 1 base; nucleotides outside the gene matches: 2.